Following are 27 T cell receptor beta chains from one sample sequenced in a study of blood T cell repertoires in COVID-19. Some clones are missing from TCRdb's copy, which holds only in-frame ones; the method was immunoSEQ multiplex PCR. This sample has approximately 30,000 clones, with 76% found just once. The sequenced sample consisted of peripheral blood. The receptor source for this set is a man aged 70 or older with acute or convalescent COVID-19.

This chain joins TRBV6-5 and TRBJ2-7, with TRBD1 as a possible D gene (7 bases). Trimming removed 7 bases from V and 6 bases from J, with 13 bases in between. In germline, CDR1 is MNHEY, CDR2 SVGAGI. This CDR3 has 12 residues. This chain's CDR3 is CASKNRGGEQYF. The CDR3 DNA reads as TGTGCCAGCAAAAACAGGGGAGGCGAGCAGTACTTC.

The chain recombines TRBV5-4 with TRBJ2-1; tentative D call: TRBD2 (5 bases). Deletions cut 5 bases from V and 0 bases from J, with 12 bases between. The CDR3 consists of 15 residues. The germline CDR1 and CDR2 sequences are SGHNT and YYREEE (reference sequence). The CDR3 loop reads CASSGSESSYNEQFF. CDR3 nucleotide sequence: TGTGCCAGCAGTGGGAGTGAAAGCTCCTACAATGAGCAGTTCTTC.

This clone was seen a few times. The V and J genes are TRBV6-2 or TRBV6-3 and TRBJ2-5, with 10 nucleotides matching TRBD2. Germline CDR1 reads MNHEY; CDR2 reads SVGEGT. CDR3 length: 16 residues. V dropped 6 bases and J dropped 0; count of bases not matched to a gene: 7. The CDR3, as DNA: TGTGCCAGCAGCCCTTGGACTAGCGGAGACCAAGAGACCCAGTACTTC. As protein: CASSPWTSGDQETQYF.

The gene calls are TRBV6-5 and TRBJ1-1, with D possibly matching TRBD1 (6 bases). Germline CDR1 and CDR2: MNHEY and SVGAGI. Deletions cut 5 bases from V and 14 bases from J, with 15 bases between. The CDR3 extends over 11 amino acids. Here the CDR3 reads CASSPQGRGFF. CDR3 coding DNA: TGTGCCAGCAGTCCCCAGGGTAGGGGGTTCTTT.

Only one count was recorded for this clone. V is TRBV10-3 and J is TRBJ1-3, with D uncertain. V was clipped by 0 bases and J by 5 bases, with 5 bases between them. This CDR3 has 13 residues. Germline V CDR1 and CDR2: ENHRY, SYGVKD. The CDR3 DNA follows: TGTGCCATCAGTGAGTCTTCAAGAAACACCATATATTTT. It is translated as CAISESSRNTIYF.

The rearrangement uses TRBV24-1 and TRBJ2-5; TRBD1 is a possible D gene (7 bases). The V end was cut by 3 bases, the J end by 7 bases, with 14 bases between. The CDR3 consists of 14 residues. Germline assignment: CDR1 KGHDR and CDR2 SFDVKD. CDR3 nucleotides: TGTGCCACCAGTGATCAGGGGGGTAAGGGGACCCAGTACTTC. Translation: CATSDQGGKGTQYF.

The chain couples TRBV19 to TRBJ1-1; 8 bases align to TRBD1. Per the germline V gene, CDR1 is LNHDA and CDR2 is SQIVND (reference sequence). This CDR3 spans 16 amino acids. V was clipped by 4 bases and J by 0 bases; unmatched bases: 7. Here the CDR3 DNA reads TGTGCCAGTAGTAGACAGGGGAGGGAGCTGAACACTGAAGCTTTCTTT. This sequence encodes CASSRQGRELNTEAFF.

The chain employs TRBV6-2 or TRBV6-3 and TRBJ1-1; the D is unclear. This CDR3 has 14 amino acids. From germline, CDR1 is MNHEY and CDR2 SVGEGT. The germline V and J ends were trimmed by 0 bases and 6 bases, with 11 bases remaining between them. The CDR3 loop is CASSYSGRNAEAFF. For the CDR3, the DNA is TGTGCCAGCAGTTACTCGGGCAGAAACGCTGAAGCTTTCTTT.

The chain recombines TRBV7-3 with TRBJ2-1, with 13 bases that match TRBD2. CDR1 and CDR2 from the germline V gene are SGHTA and FQGTGA. This CDR3 has 16 residues. V lost 5 bases, J lost 4 bases, and 5 bases stayed unmatched. The CDR3 DNA reads TGTGCCAGCAGCGAGACTAGCGGGAGGCCATACAATGAGCAGTTCTTC. Protein sequence: CASSETSGRPYNEQFF.

This clone is labeled as hyperexpanded. This chain uses TRBV28 with TRBJ1-5; no definite D call. The germline V gene encodes CDR1 MDHEN and CDR2 SYDVKM. CDR3 length: 14 residues. V was clipped by 3 bases and J by 1 base, with 7 bases between them. The CDR3 reads CASSLSVSNQPQHF. The CDR3 DNA sequence: TGTGCCAGCAGTTTGTCGGTAAGCAATCAGCCCCAGCATTTT.

The V call is TRBV5-1, the J call TRBJ2-2; 7 bases fit TRBD2. The CDR3 runs to 15 residues. Germline V gene data show CDR1 as SGHRS and CDR2 as YFSETQ. With 4 bases clipped from V and 7 bases from J, the junction kept 10 bases outside the gene matches. DNA of the CDR3: TGCGCCAGCAGCCCTACTAGCGAGTTCGGCGGGGAGCTGTTTTTT. Translation gives CASSPTSEFGGELFF. Based on the CDR3 plus reference TRBV5-1 and TRBJ2-2, the full variable domain is KAGVTQTPRYLIKTRGQQVTLSCSPISGHRSVSWYQQTPGQGLQFLFEYFSETQRNKGNFPGRFSGRQFSNSRSEMNVSTLELGDSALYLCASSPTSEFGGELFFGEGSRLTVL.

This clone was detected a few times. This chain joins TRBV7-9 and TRBJ2-7; possibly TRBD1 for D (6 bases). The CDR3 has 15 amino acids. Germline V gene sequence: CDR1 SEHNR, CDR2 FQNEAQ (reference sequence). Trimming removed 6 bases at V and 0 bases at J, with 15 bases between. This CDR3 reads CASRHSRDNSYEQYF. The CDR3 coding sequence is TGTGCCAGCAGGCACTCCCGGGACAACTCCTACGAGCAGTACTTC.

In this sample, this clone turned up a few times. This rearrangement joins TRBV5-6 to TRBJ1-2, with 9 bases fitting TRBD1. V dropped 1 base and J dropped 8; count of bases not matched to a gene: 12. The CDR3 totals 16 residues. Germline V CDR1 and CDR2: SGHDT, YYEEEE. CDR3 coding DNA: TGTGCCAGCAGCTTGACCGGGACAGGGATTCTCGGGGGCTACACCTTC. Its protein is CASSLTGTGILGGYTF.

This chain connects TRBV4-3 to TRBJ1-3; 7 bases match TRBD1. Per the germline V gene, CDR1 is LGHNA and CDR2 is YSLEER. This CDR3 contains 15 residues. J lost 8 bases, V lost 1 base, and 8 bases had no gene match. The CDR3 DNA follows: TGCGCCAGCAGCCAAGGGAGAAGGGGGCAAGACACCATATATTTT. This sequence encodes CASSQGRRGQDTIYF.

The V and J genes are TRBV28 and TRBJ1-6; possibly TRBD1 for D (6 bases). The CDR3 is made up of 12 amino acids. The V gene lost 7 bases and the J gene lost 13 bases, with 14 bases spanning the gap. Germline V lookup: CDR1 MDHEN, CDR2 SYDVKM. The CDR3 coding sequence is TGTGCCAGCACCCGGGACACTCGGCCCCTCCACTTT. Translation gives CASTRDTRPLHF.

CDR3 DNA sequence: TGTGCCAGCAGCCAAGCCGGGACAGGGACTTCACCCCTCCACTTT. It encodes CASSQAGTGTSPLHF. The chain combines TRBV3-1 (or the pseudogene TRBV3-2) with TRBJ1-6; 9 nucleotides match TRBD1. Unmatched junction bases numbered 4, after V lost 1 base and J lost 9 bases. Germline assignment: CDR1 LGHDT and CDR2 YNNKEL (reference sequence). The CDR3 length is 15 residues.

This rearrangement joins TRBV28 to TRBJ1-4; D is uncertain. There are 13 residues in the CDR3. Between the trimmed V and J ends, which lost 3 bases and 10 bases, there was a span of 12 bases. CDR1 and CDR2 from the germline V gene are MDHEN and SYDVKM. CDR3 nucleotide sequence: TGTGCCAGCAGTTTCTCCGCAGGCTTAAAACTGTTTTTT. Translating it yields CASSFSAGLKLFF.

The genes are TRBV19 and TRBJ2-1; 9 bases are shared with TRBD1. The CDR3 loop spans 15 amino acids. After removal of 6 bases from V and 9 bases from J, the junction contained 12 bases not matched to a gene. Germline CDR1 LNHDA, CDR2 SQIVND (reference sequence). CDR3 amino acids: CASSRGMDRGREQFF. As DNA, the CDR3 is TGTGCCAGTAGCAGGGGAATGGACAGGGGACGTGAGCAGTTCTTC.

CDR3 in amino acids: CASSFLAGGPNEQYF. As DNA, the CDR3 is TGCGCCAGCAGCTTCCTAGCGGGAGGGCCCAACGAGCAGTACTTC. V and J are TRBV5-1 and TRBJ2-7; 12 bases map to TRBD2. The germline V gene has CDR1 SGHRS and CDR2 YFSETQ. This CDR3 has 15 amino acids. The V gene end was trimmed by 2 bases and the J gene end by 5 bases; junction bases not matched to a gene: 5.

The rearrangement links TRBV30 to TRBJ2-1, with D perhaps TRBD1 (6 bases). Per germline, CDR1 GTSNPN and CDR2 SVGIG (reference sequence). This CDR3 region has 13 residues. Trimming cost V 3 bases and J 4 bases, with 10 bases left between them. The CDR3 coding sequence is TGTGCCTGGAGACCGCAGGGGTACAATGAGCAGTTCTTC. It specifies CAWRPQGYNEQFF.

The CDR3 nucleotides read TGTGCCAGCAGCGATTTTGGACTAGCGGGAGACAATGAGCAGTTCTTC. This encodes CASSDFGLAGDNEQFF. The chain carries TRBV6-2 or TRBV6-3 and TRBJ2-1; 13 bases fit TRBD2. The junction had 7 bases not matched to a gene; V was cut back by 6 bases and J by 5 bases. Germline values: CDR1 MNHEY, CDR2 SVGEGT. The length of the CDR3 is 16 residues.

This clone appeared a few times. The chain employs TRBV20-1 and TRBJ2-7; D uncertain. Germline lookup yields CDR1 DFQATT and CDR2 SNEGSKA (reference sequence). Trimming took 7 bases from V and 3 from J, leaving 10 bases between them. This CDR3 has 11 residues. The CDR3 region has the DNA TGCAGTGTCCGGTCTGGCTACGAGCAGTACTTC. Its protein product is CSVRSGYEQYF.

This clone was found a few times. The rearrangement uses TRBV25-1 and TRBJ1-5; 7 nucleotides agree with TRBD1. The germline V gene encodes CDR1 MGHDK and CDR2 SYGVNS. V was pared by 1 base and J by 11 bases, with 11 bases of the junction left unmatched. CDR3 length: 15 residues. The CDR3 region is CASSESIGGQLTQHF. CDR3 nucleotide sequence: TGTGCCAGCAGTGAATCTATAGGGGGCCAACTAACCCAGCATTTT.

This clone was seen a few times. The V and J genes are TRBV4-3 and TRBJ2-5; 7 nucleotides align to TRBD2. Germline trimming cut 1 base from V and 7 bases from J; bases unmatched to any gene: 21. Germline CDR1 and CDR2: LGHNA and YSLEER. CDR3 length: 19 amino acids. This CDR3 reads CASSQGLFSRERGGGTQYF. As DNA, the CDR3 is TGCGCCAGCAGCCAAGGGTTATTTAGCCGGGAACGCGGCGGGGGGACCCAGTACTTC.

The V and J genes are TRBV10-2 and TRBJ2-3, with 11 bases lining up with TRBD1. Germline lookup yields CDR1 WSHSY and CDR2 SAAADI. The V gene end was trimmed by 0 bases and the J gene end by 5 bases; junction bases not matched to a gene: 4. This CDR3 spans 16 amino acids. This CDR3 reads CASSESDRGLGDTQYF. CDR3 nucleotides: TGCGCCAGCAGTGAGTCGGACAGGGGGCTTGGAGATACGCAGTATTTT.

V usage is TRBV6-5 and J usage is TRBJ2-4, with 8 bases aligning to TRBD1. Trimming removed 7 bases from V and 7 bases from J; junction bases left unmatched: 12. The CDR3 is 15 residues long. Germline assignment: CDR1 MNHEY and CDR2 SVGAGI. The CDR3 nucleotides are TGTGCCAGCACCGCACCAGGGGGCTTGCGGAACATTCAGTACTTC. This codes for CASTAPGGLRNIQYF.

This CDR3 is CASSPLRAGASNQPQHF. The CDR3 bases are TGTGCCAGCTCACCATTGCGGGCAGGCGCTAGCAATCAGCCCCAGCATTTT. The rearrangement joins TRBV18 to TRBJ1-5; D ambiguous. Trimming took 2 bases from V and 0 from J, leaving 14 bases between them. Germline V CDR1 and CDR2: KGHSH, LQKENI. The CDR3 loop spans 17 amino acids. The entire variable domain, with the rest obtained from reference TRBV18 and TRBJ1-5, is as follows: NAGVMQNPRHLVRRRGQEARLRCSPMKGHSHVYWYRQLPEEGLKFMVYLQKENIIDESGMPKERFSAEFPKEGPSILRIQQVVRGDSAAYFCASSPLRAGASNQPQHFGDGTRLSIL.